The rows below give T cell receptor beta chains drawn from one sample of a study of blood T cells in healthy people across ages. Using its own MiXCR run on the 5' RACE reads, TCRdb lists one record per CDR3 protein. The sample carries 1.4 million or so distinct CDR3 sequences, about 42% recorded once. The sequencing input was blood. The receptors originated from a woman between 18 and 29 years old in good health. The CDR3 runs from the conserved cysteine through the conserved F or W. Fields, in order: V gene, J gene, CDR3 protein.

v_gene: TRBV15; j_gene: TRBJ1-1; CDR3aa: CATSRDSGLDTEAFF
v_gene: TRBV29-1; j_gene: TRBJ2-1; CDR3aa: CSVERPPGYMNEQFF
v_gene: TRBV29-1; j_gene: TRBJ2-7; CDR3aa: CSVEGGQTSYNEQYF
v_gene: TRBV12-3/TRBV12-4; j_gene: TRBJ1-2; CDR3aa: CASSTDRRPYGYTF
v_gene: TRBV6-6; j_gene: TRBJ1-2; CDR3aa: CASRMGQGSYGYTF
v_gene: TRBV7-7; j_gene: TRBJ2-3; CDR3aa: CASSFVIAGRTDTQYF
v_gene: TRBV10-3; j_gene: TRBJ1-2; CDR3aa: CAISESGEGSNYGYTF
v_gene: TRBV9; j_gene: TRBJ1-2; CDR3aa: CAGSVTSYGYTF
v_gene: TRBV4-3; j_gene: TRBJ1-1; CDR3aa: CASSHSGVDTEAFF
v_gene: TRBV25-1; j_gene: TRBJ2-1; CDR3aa: CASSEFGGNEQFF
v_gene: TRBV11-3; j_gene: TRBJ2-4; CDR3aa: CAGGTGTLERVAKNIQYF
v_gene: TRBV7-3; j_gene: TRBJ2-1; CDR3aa: CASSLRGGRDYNEQFF
v_gene: TRBV25-1; j_gene: TRBJ2-6; CDR3aa: CASSEPSGEAGANVLTF
v_gene: TRBV6-5; j_gene: TRBJ1-2; CDR3aa: CASSRRGGADYGYTF
v_gene: TRBV6-2/TRBV6-3; j_gene: TRBJ2-4; CDR3aa: CASSRLAKNIQYF
v_gene: TRBV5-1; j_gene: TRBJ1-5; CDR3aa: CASSLNAGDQPQHF
v_gene: TRBV5-5; j_gene: TRBJ2-1; CDR3aa: CASSLRPGQSYNEQFF
v_gene: TRBV25-1; j_gene: TRBJ2-3; CDR3aa: CASSPLRETNTQYF
v_gene: TRBV7-3; j_gene: TRBJ1-6; CDR3aa: CASSLSLTASPLHF
v_gene: TRBV29-1; j_gene: TRBJ2-3; CDR3aa: CSVDKAYPDTQYF
v_gene: TRBV12-3/TRBV12-4; j_gene: TRBJ2-3; CDR3aa: CASRVLRVEGTDTQYF
v_gene: TRBV6-5; j_gene: TRBJ1-5; CDR3aa: CTSSPDRTLNQPQHF
v_gene: TRBV7-3; j_gene: TRBJ2-7; CDR3aa: CASSLLAGVVNEQYF
v_gene: TRBV2; j_gene: TRBJ2-5; CDR3aa: CASMRGTALLETQYF
v_gene: TRBV6-5; j_gene: TRBJ2-7; CDR3aa: CASSAIGQFAEQYF
v_gene: TRBV7-9; j_gene: TRBJ1-1; CDR3aa: CASSLGDRGFTEAFF
v_gene: TRBV27; j_gene: TRBJ2-7; CDR3aa: CASSLTTGGAYEQYF
v_gene: TRBV7-3; j_gene: TRBJ2-7; CDR3aa: CASSQSGTSAYEQYF
v_gene: TRBV4-3; j_gene: TRBJ1-2; CDR3aa: CASSQVKGSGGYTF
v_gene: TRBV12-3/TRBV12-4; j_gene: TRBJ2-3; CDR3aa: CASSLSGGGRDTQYF
v_gene: TRBV7-9; j_gene: TRBJ1-5; CDR3aa: CASSLSRQGAYQPQHF
v_gene: TRBV3-1; j_gene: TRBJ2-7; CDR3aa: CASSQSPLPVISYEQYF